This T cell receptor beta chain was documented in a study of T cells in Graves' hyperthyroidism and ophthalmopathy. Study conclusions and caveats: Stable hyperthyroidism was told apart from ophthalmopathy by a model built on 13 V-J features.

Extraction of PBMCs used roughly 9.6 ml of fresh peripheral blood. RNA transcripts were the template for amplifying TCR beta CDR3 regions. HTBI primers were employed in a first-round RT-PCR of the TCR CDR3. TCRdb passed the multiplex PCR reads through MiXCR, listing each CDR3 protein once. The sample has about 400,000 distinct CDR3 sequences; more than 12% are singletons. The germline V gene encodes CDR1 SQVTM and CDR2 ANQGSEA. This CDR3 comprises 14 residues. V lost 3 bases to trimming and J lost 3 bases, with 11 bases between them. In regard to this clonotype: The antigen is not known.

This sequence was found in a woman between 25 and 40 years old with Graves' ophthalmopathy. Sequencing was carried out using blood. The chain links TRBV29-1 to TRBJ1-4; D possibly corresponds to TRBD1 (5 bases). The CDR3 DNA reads TGCAGCGTTGATGACGGGGGTGCTAATGAAAAACTGTTTTTT. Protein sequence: CSVDDGGANEKLFF.